This T cell receptor (beta chain) emerged from a study of shared clonotypes between healthy human individuals. Once extracted for a subset, genomic DNA was divided evenly among several immunoSEQ plates. Per the original data handling: From ImmunoSEQ came sequences covering only the junction and carrying no quality scores, so filtering differed. Measured with immunoSEQ multiplex PCR; TCRdb has only the in-frame clones, and not every one. V, J and clone size are those of that table, while D and trimming were read from the DNA. The sample includes 1.6 million or so clones, about 98.5% of them seen just once. J gave up 0 bases and V 8 bases, and 12 bases lay outside the gene matches. Per germline, CDR1 LNHDA and CDR2 SQIVND (reference sequence). The CDR3 consists of 17 residues. All the donors were Caucasian adults who lived in Nashville, Tennessee. The authors divided CD4+ cells into CD45RA+ naive and CD45RA-negative memory subsets.

The sequence was obtained from a man in his thirties or forties in good health. The chain recombines TRBV19 with TRBJ2-1; the match to TRBD2 covers 8 bases. The material sequenced was naive CD4+ T cells sorted from blood. Subset: CD45RA+ positively selected. The CDR3 sequence: CASGLLAGPSSYNEQFF. In DNA form, the CDR3 reads TGTGCCAGTGGGCTTCTAGCGGGCCCCAGCTCCTACAATGAGCAGTTCTTC.